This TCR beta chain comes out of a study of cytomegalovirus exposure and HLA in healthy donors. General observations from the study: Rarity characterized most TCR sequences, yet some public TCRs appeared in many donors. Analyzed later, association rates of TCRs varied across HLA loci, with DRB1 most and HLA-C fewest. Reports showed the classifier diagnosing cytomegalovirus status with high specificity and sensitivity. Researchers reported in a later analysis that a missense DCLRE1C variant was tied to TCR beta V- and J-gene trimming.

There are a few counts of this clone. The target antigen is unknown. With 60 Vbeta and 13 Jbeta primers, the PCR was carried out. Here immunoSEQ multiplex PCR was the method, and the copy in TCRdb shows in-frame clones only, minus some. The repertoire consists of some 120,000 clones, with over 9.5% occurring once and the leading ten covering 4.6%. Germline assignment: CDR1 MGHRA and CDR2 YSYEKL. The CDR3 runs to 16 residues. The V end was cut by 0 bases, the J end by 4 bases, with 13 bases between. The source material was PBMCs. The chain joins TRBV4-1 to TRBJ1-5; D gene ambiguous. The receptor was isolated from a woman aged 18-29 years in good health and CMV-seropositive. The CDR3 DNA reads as TGCGCCAGCAGCCAAGATCATGGAGGTGGGAATCAGCCCCAGCATTTT. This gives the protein CASSQDHGGGNQPQHF.